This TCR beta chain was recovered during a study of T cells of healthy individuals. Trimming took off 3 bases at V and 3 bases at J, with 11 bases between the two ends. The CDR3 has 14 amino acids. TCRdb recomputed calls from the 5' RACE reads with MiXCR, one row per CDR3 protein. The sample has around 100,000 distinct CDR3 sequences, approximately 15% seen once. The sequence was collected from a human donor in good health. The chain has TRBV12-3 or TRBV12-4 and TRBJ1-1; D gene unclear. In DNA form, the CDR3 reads TGTGCCAGCAGTTTTGTTTTCGGATACACTGAAGCTTTCTTT. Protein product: CASSFVFGYTEAFF.